This T cell receptor beta chain was sequenced for a study of T cell changes during pregnancy in multiple sclerosis. The CDR3 is 12 residues long. With 8 bases removed from V and 1 base from J, the gap between germline ends came to 8 bases. Per the germline V gene, CDR1 is SNHLY and CDR2 is FYNNEI. Only in-frame clones appear in the TCRdb table, and some are missing; sequencing was by immunoSEQ multiplex PCR. The repertoire consists of around 33,000 clones, with roughly nine tenths occurring once and the leading ten covering about 8%. The sequence came from a female donor with multiple sclerosis, enrolled in a pregnancy study. This specimen consisted of CD8+ T cells from peripheral blood mononuclear cells, obtained before pregnancy. J is TRBJ1-1 and V is TRBV2; D gene ambiguous. The CDR3 nucleotides read TGTGCCAGCTCTTGGGCGAACACTGAAGCTTTCTTT. Its protein is CASSWANTEAFF.